The source of this T cell receptor (beta chain) is a study of cytomegalovirus exposure and HLA in healthy donors. 13 Jbeta primers and 60 Vbeta primers were used for the PCR. Measured with immunoSEQ multiplex PCR; TCRdb has only the in-frame clones, and not every one. In all, the sample yields about 83,000 clones. Per germline, CDR1 SGHAT and CDR2 FQNNGV. The CDR3 has 12 amino acids. Trimming took 5 bases from V and 13 from J; bases not matched to a gene: 7. Study-level findings and limits: Based on reports, TCR beta sequences accurately predicted HLA-A and HLA-B alleles for most subjects. In vitro confirmation showed a few CMV-associated chains to be CMV antigen specific. Indistinguishable V segments, including TRBV6-2 and TRBV6-3, were excluded. Presence/absence results assume similar sequencing depth per donor, which may not hold.

On this clone: Its antigen remains unidentified.

The sequence came from a man aged 18-30 years in good health and CMV-seropositive. Sequenced: PBMCs. The rearrangement links TRBV11-2 to TRBJ2-1; 8 bases map to TRBD2. The CDR3 sequence is CASSTGGIEQFF. CDR3 nucleotide sequence: TGTGCCAGCAGCACGGGAGGGATTGAACAGTTCTTC.